Detailed here is one T cell receptor (beta chain). Its target is unknown. Trimming removed 2 bases at V and 6 bases at J, with 5 bases between. The germline gives CDR1 SNHLY, CDR2 FYNNEI. The CDR3 has 12 residues. These data originate in a study of tumor-infiltrating lymphocytes in localized non-small cell lung cancer. Study-level results: Different pieces of the same tissue were used for each assay. Tumors had more T cell infiltration than uninvolved lung, per TCRbeta sequencing and CD3 counts.

This table comes from immunoSEQ multiplex PCR, and its TCRdb copy is limited to in-frame clones, with some not included. The sample gives about 29,000 clones, roughly 85% of which show up once; roughly 2% is in the top ten. The gene calls are TRBV2 and TRBJ1-5; D unresolved. This TCR was recovered from a human donor with non-small cell lung cancer. Source material: lung tumor tissue. The CDR3 protein is CASSEPPQPQHF. The CDR3, as DNA: TGTGCCAGCAGTGAACCCCCTCAGCCCCAGCATTTT.